This entry is about one T cell receptor (beta chain). What it recognizes is unknown. The data were taken from a study of graft-versus-host responses after intestinal transplantation. Study observations and caveats: Recipient bone marrow held GvH clones, some seen earlier in ileum or blood.

From germline, CDR1 is MGHRA and CDR2 YSYEKL. The J segment lost 4 bases and the V segment lost 1 base, leaving 8 bases of the junction unmatched. There are 16 residues in the CDR3. Assay: immunoSEQ multiplex PCR; the TCRdb copy retains only in-frame clones and omits some. The sample consists of 85,000 to 90,000 clones, approximately 87% of them appearing once. Sample: unstimulated CD4+ T cells sorted from spleen or lymph node cells, taken before intestinal transplant. This chain joins TRBV4-1 and TRBJ1-2, with TRBD1 matching over 8 bases. The TCR comes from a human donor who received an intestinal transplant. CDR3 loop: CASSQGRTGTGYGYTF. The CDR3 region has the DNA TGCGCCAGCAGCCAAGGCCGGACAGGGACCGGCTATGGCTACACCTTC.